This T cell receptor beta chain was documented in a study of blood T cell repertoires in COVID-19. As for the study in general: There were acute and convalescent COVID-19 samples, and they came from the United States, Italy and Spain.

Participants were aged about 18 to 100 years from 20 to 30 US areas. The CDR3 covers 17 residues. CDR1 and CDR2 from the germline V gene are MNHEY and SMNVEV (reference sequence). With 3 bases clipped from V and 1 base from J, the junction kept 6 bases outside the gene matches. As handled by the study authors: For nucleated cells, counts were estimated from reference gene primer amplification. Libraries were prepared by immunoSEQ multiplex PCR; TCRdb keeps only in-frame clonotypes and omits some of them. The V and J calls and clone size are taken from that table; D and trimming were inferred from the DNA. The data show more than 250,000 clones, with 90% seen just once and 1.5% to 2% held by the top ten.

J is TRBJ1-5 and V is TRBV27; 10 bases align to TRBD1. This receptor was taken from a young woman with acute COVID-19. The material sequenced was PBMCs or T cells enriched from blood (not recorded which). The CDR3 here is CASSLTGGAGSNQPQHF. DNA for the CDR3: TGTGCCAGCAGTTTGACAGGGGGCGCTGGGAGCAATCAGCCCCAGCATTTT.